The T cell receptor beta chain under discussion was sequenced for a study of OX40 agonist ivuxolimab in advanced cancers. For the study at large: Clinicians treated patients with ivuxolimab, an agonistic anti-OX40 (CD134) antibody.

Regarding the study as a whole: Compared with others, partial responders at 0.1-3.0 mg/kg displayed clonal expansion among the lowest. The expanded peripheral T cells' antigen specificity was not determined.

This clone was counted a few times. Its antigen is undetermined. Assay: immunoSEQ multiplex PCR; the TCRdb copy retains only in-frame clones and omits some. The table lists over 70,000 clones, around nine tenths of them singletons. Germline-derived CDR1 and CDR2 are SGDLS and YYNGEE. This CDR3 is built from 14 residues. V lost 3 bases, J lost 0 bases, and 9 bases lay in between. The specimen was CD4+ or CD8+ T cells sorted from blood, collected in a trial of the OX40 agonist ivuxolimab. The receptor was derived from an adult with an advanced solid tumor such as melanoma, head and neck, liver or kidney cancer. This chain joins TRBV9 and TRBJ1-1; D unresolved. The CDR3 nucleotides read TGTGCCAGCAGCGCCCTGAGAGTGAACACTGAAGCTTTCTTT. It codes for CASSALRVNTEAFF.